These T cell receptor beta chains were read from a single sample in a study of shared clonotypes between healthy human individuals. Method: immunoSEQ multiplex PCR; TCRdb's copy keeps in-frame clones and lacks some. The data show 2.5 million or so clones, around nine tenths seen once. Sequencing used naive CD4+ T cells sorted from blood. These receptor sequences come from a young man in good health. Both conserved end residues are part of each CDR3. A D gene is named only where the DNA matches it firmly. Expanded clones are given a class, and other clones once, few, many or no size at all.

>-|TRBV2|TRBJ2-1|TRBD2
TGTGCCAGCAGAAGGGGAGGGACTAGCGGGATATCACGCTCCTACAATGAGCAGTTCTTC
CASRRGGTSGISRSYNEQFF
>-|TRBV6-5|TRBJ2-1|-
TGTGCCAGCACTCGAGCCGAAAAATTGGGCAATGAGCAGTTCTTC
CASTRAEKLGNEQFF
>-|TRBV9|TRBJ2-3|-
TGTGCCAGCAGCGTTAGGACTGATACGCAGTATTTT
CASSVRTDTQYF
>-|TRBV4-1|TRBJ1-4|-
TGCGCCAGCAGCCGGGGGATACGTGAAAAACTGTTTTTT
CASSRGIREKLFF
>-|TRBV7-2|TRBJ2-7|-
TGTGCCAGCAGCTTAGGCGGGGCAGGGCGGAACGAGCAGTACTTC
CASSLGGAGRNEQYF
>-|TRBV7-6|TRBJ2-5|-
TGTGCCAGCAGCCCAGGGGGGGGAGAGACCCAGTACTTC
CASSPGGGETQYF
>-|TRBV11-2|TRBJ2-1|-
TGTGCCAGCAGCTCTGCATTGGGGTACAATGAGCAGTTCTTC
CASSSALGYNEQFF
>-|TRBV7-9|TRBJ2-1|-
TGTGCCAGCAGCTCCGAAGGGTCTAAACTTGAGCAGTTCTTC
CASSSEGSKLEQFF
>-|TRBV5-4|TRBJ2-1|TRBD1
TGTGCCAGCAGCCCGGGGGACAGGGTGGGTAATGAGCAGTTCTTC
CASSPGDRVGNEQFF
>-|TRBV28|TRBJ2-5|TRBD2
TGTGCCAGCAGTCTGAGCGGGGGTGAGACCCAGTACTTC
CASSLSGGETQYF
>-|TRBV7-2|TRBJ2-5|-
TGTGCCAGCAGCTTAGACCGCGCGGGGGCCAGGGAGACCCAGTACTTC
CASSLDRAGARETQYF
>-|TRBV6-1|TRBJ1-2|-
TGTGCCAGCAGTGAGGTGGACAGACCCGGAAACTATGGCTACACCTTC
CASSEVDRPGNYGYTF
>-|TRBV7-9|TRBJ1-2|TRBD1
TGTGCCAGCAGCTTGGGACAGGGTCGCAGCTACACCTTC
CASSLGQGRSYTF
>-|TRBV6-1|TRBJ2-1|-
TGTGCCGCAGTACTAGAAAACAATGAGCAGTTCTTC
CAAVLENNEQFF
>few|TRBV4-1|TRBJ1-5|-
TGCGCCAGCAGCCAAGATGCCCCGCAGGGACCTTCCCAGTGGCCCCAGCATTTT
CASSQDAPQGPSQWPQHF
>-|TRBV27|TRBJ1-5|-
TGTGCCAGCAGTCCATGGTCAGGCGGCAATCAGCCCCAGCATTTT
CASSPWSGGNQPQHF
>-|TRBV10-3|TRBJ2-3|TRBD2
TGTGCCATCAGTGAGTCAACTAGCGGGGGGGCAGGAGATACGCAGTATTTT
CAISESTSGGAGDTQYF
>-|TRBV5-1|TRBJ2-7|-
TGCGCCAGCAGCTTTGAACGAATCTACGAGCAGTACTTC
CASSFERIYEQYF
>few|TRBV18|TRBJ1-3|-
TGTGCCAGCTCATCGACCTCCGGGGGCTTTGGTGGAAACACCATATATTTT
CASSSTSGGFGGNTIYF
>-|TRBV18|TRBJ2-5|TRBD2
TGTGCCAGCTCACCACCGGCGGGAGTGGAGACCCAGTACTTC
CASSPPAGVETQYF
>-|TRBV11-2|TRBJ2-4|-
TGTGCCAGCAGCTTAGGGGGCACAGACATTCAGTACTTC
CASSLGGTDIQYF
>-|TRBV6-5|TRBJ2-2|-
TGTGCCAGCAGTTACGAGGGGGGCTTGAACACCGGGGAGCTGTTTTTT
CASSYEGGLNTGELFF
>-|TRBV29-1|TRBJ1-1|-
TGCAGCGTGAGGGGGGTGGTGAACACTGAAGCTTTCTTT
CSVRGVVNTEAFF
>-|TRBV28|TRBJ1-1|-
TGTGCCAGCATCACCTCAAGGTTAGGGAGGGGTGAAGCTTTCTTT
CASITSRLGRGEAFF
>-|TRBV6-5|TRBJ2-7|-
TGTGCCAGCAGTTACGCAGGGGGGTACGAGCAGTACTTC
CASSYAGGYEQYF
>-|TRBV5-4|TRBJ1-6|-
TGTGCCAGCAGCTTTGCCAGGGCCAATAATTCACCCCTCCACTTT
CASSFARANNSPLHF
>-|TRBV2|TRBJ2-7|TRBD1
TGTGCCAGCAGTGAGCGAGCAGGGGGTCCGTCCGAGCAGTACTTC
CASSERAGGPSEQYF
>-|TRBV7-9|TRBJ2-7|-
TGTGCCAGCAGCTTAGCGCAGTTAGGCTACTACGAGCAGTACTTC
CASSLAQLGYYEQYF
>-|TRBV30|TRBJ1-5|TRBD1
TGTGCCTGGGGGGACAGGATTCATCAGCCCCAGCATTTT
CAWGDRIHQPQHF
>-|TRBV5-1|TRBJ2-3|-
TGCGCCAGCAGCTTGATGCAAGCGGCAGATACGCAGTATTTT
CASSLMQAADTQYF
>-|TRBV28|TRBJ1-1|-
TGTGCCAGCCGTTACAGGATATCTGAAGCTTTCTTT
CASRYRISEAFF
>-|TRBV28|TRBJ2-7|-
TGTGCCAGCAGAGCCCAGTTTCATGCCGACTACGAGCAGTACTTC
CASRAQFHADYEQYF